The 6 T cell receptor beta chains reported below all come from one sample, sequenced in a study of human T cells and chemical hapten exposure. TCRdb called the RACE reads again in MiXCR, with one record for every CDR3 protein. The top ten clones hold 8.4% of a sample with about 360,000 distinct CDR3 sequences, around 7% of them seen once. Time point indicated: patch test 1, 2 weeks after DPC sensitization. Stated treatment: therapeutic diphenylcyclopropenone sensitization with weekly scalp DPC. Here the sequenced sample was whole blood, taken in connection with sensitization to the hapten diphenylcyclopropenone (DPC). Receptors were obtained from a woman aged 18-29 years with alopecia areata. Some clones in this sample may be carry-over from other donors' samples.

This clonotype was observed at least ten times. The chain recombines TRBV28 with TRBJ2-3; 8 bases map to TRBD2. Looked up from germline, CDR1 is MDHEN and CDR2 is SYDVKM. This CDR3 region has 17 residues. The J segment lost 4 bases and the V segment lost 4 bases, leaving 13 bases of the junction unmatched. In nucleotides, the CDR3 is TGTGCCAGCAGTTCGGCGAAGCGGGGGCCACGTTCAGATACGCAGTATTTT. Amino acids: CASSSAKRGPRSDTQYF.

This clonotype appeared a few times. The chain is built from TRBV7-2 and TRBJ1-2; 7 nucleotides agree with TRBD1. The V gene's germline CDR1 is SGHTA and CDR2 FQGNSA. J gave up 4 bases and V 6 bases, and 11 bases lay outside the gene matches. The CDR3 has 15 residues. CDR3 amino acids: CASRLLTGQAYGYTF. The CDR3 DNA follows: TGTGCCAGCAGATTATTGACAGGGCAGGCCTATGGCTACACCTTC.

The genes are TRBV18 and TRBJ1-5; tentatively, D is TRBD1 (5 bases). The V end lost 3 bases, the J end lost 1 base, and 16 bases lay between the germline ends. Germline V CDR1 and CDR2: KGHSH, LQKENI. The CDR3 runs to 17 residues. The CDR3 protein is CASSPRRGEGSNQPQHF. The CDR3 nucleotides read TGTGCCAGCTCACCTCGAAGAGGGGAGGGGAGCAATCAGCCCCAGCATTTT.

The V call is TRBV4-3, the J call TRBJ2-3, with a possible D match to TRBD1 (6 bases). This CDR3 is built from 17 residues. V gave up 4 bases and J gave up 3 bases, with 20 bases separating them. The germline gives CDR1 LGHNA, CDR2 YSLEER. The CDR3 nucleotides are TGCGCCAGCAGCCCCCAAGAGGGGTTAAGGGGGACAGATACGCAGTATTTT. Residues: CASSPQEGLRGTDTQYF.

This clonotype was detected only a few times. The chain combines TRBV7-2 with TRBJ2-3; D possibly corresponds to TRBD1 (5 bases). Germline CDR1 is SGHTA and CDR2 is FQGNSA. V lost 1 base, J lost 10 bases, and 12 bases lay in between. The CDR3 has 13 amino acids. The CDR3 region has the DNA TGTGCCAGCAGCTTAGTGACAGCCCCTTCGCAGTATTTT. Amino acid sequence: CASSLVTAPSQYF.

This chain's CDR3 is CSARGNFLNTEAFF. DNA for the CDR3: TGCAGTGCTAGGGGTAACTTTCTAAACACTGAAGCTTTCTTT. The chain carries TRBV20-1 and TRBJ1-1; D unclear. Trimming stripped 3 bases from V and 2 bases from J, with 13 bases between. This CDR3 is built from 14 residues. Germline CDR1 and CDR2: DFQATT and SNEGSKA (reference sequence).